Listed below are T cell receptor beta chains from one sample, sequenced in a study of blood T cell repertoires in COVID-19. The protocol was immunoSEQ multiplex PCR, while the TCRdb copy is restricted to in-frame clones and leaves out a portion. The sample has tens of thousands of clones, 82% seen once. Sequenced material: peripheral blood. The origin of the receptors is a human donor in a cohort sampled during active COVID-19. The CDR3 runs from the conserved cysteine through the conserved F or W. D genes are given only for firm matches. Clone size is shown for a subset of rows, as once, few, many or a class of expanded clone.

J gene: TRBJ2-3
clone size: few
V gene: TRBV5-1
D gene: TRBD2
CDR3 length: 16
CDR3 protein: CASSLAVAGSTDTQYF
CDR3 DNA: TGCGCCAGCAGCTTGGCCGTAGCGGGAAGCACAGATACGCAGTATTTT

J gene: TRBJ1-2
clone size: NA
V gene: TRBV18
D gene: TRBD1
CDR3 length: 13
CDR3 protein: CASSSGGQDVLTF
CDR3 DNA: TGTGCCAGCTCTTCGGGGGGACAGGATGTTCTCACCTTC

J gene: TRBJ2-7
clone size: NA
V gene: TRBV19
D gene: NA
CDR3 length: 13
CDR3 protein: CASSIGTAYEQYF
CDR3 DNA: TGTGCCAGTAGCATAGGGACTGCATACGAGCAGTACTTC

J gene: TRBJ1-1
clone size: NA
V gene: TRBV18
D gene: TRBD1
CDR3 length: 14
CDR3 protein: CASSERQGDTEAFF
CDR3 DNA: TGTGCCAGCTCCGAAAGACAGGGAGACACTGAAGCTTTCTTT

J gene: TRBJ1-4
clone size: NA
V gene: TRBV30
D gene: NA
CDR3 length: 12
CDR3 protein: CAYGQHLEKLFF
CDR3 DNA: TGTGCCTACGGACAGCATCTTGAAAAACTGTTTTTT

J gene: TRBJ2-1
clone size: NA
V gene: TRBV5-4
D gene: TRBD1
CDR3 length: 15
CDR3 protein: CASSQTGTGYNEQFF
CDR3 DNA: TGTGCCAGCAGCCAGACCGGGACAGGATACAATGAGCAGTTCTTC

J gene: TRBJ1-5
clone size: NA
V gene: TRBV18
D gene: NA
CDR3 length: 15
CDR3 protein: CASSPPGGSNQPQHF
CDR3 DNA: TGTGCCAGCTCACCACCGGGGGGTAGCAATCAGCCCCAGCATTTT

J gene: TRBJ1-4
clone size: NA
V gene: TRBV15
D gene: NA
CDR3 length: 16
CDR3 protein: CATSRPSGPTNEKLFF
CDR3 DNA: TGTGCCACCAGCAGGCCGAGCGGTCCAACTAATGAAAAACTGTTTTTT

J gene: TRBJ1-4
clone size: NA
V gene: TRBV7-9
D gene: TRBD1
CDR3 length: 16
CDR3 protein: CASSSGQGRGNEKLFF
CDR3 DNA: TGTGCCAGCAGCTCGGGACAGGGGAGAGGGAATGAAAAACTGTTTTTT

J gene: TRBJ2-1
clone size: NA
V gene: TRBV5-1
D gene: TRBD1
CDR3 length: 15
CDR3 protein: CASSFLGQGQNEQFF
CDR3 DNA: TGCGCCAGCAGCTTCTTGGGACAGGGCCAGAATGAGCAGTTCTTC

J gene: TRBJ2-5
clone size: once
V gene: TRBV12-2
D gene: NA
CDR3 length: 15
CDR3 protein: CASRLALAGEETQYF
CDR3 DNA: TGTGCAAGTCGCTTAGCGCTAGCGGGAGAGGAGACCCAGTACTTC

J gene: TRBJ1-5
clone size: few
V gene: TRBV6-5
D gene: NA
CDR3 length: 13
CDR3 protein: CASSYGTEQPQHF
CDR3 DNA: TGTGCCAGCAGTTACGGTACAGAACAGCCCCAGCATTTT

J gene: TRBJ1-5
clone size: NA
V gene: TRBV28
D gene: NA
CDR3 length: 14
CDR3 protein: CASSSTPGNQPQHF
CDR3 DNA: TGTGCCAGCAGTTCAACACCAGGGAATCAGCCCCAGCATTTT

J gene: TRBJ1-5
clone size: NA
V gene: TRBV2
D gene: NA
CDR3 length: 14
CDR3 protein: CASRREAFNQPQHF
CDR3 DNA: TGTGCCAGCCGTCGTGAGGCTTTCAATCAGCCCCAGCATTTT

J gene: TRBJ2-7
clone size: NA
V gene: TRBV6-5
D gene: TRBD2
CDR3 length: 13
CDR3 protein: CASSLAGTYEQYF
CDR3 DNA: TGTGCCAGCAGTTTAGCGGGAACCTACGAGCAGTACTTC

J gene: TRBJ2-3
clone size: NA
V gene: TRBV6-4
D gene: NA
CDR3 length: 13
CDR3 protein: CASSPEVTDTQYF
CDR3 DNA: TGTGCCAGCAGCCCCGAGGTCACAGATACGCAGTATTTT

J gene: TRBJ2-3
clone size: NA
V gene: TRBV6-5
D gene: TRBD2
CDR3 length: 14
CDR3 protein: CAIRRLAGHSTQYF
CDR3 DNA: TGTGCCATCCGGCGGCTAGCGGGTCATAGTACGCAGTATTTT

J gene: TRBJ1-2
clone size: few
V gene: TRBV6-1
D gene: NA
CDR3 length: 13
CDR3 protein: CASSEGLIYGYTF
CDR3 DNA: TGTGCCAGCAGTGAAGGACTGATCTATGGCTACACCTTC

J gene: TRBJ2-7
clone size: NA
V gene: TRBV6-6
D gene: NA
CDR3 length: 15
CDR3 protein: CASSPPGQSSYEQYF
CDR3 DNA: TGTGCCAGCAGTCCCCCCGGACAGAGCTCCTACGAGCAGTACTTC

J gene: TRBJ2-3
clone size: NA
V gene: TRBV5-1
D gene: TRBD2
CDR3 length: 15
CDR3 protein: CASSLSAGGTDTQYF
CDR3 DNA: TGCGCCAGCAGCTTATCGGCGGGAGGGACAGATACGCAGTATTTT

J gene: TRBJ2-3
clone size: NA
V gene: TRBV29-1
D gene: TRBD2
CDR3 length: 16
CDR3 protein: CSVEDNSGSYSDTQYF
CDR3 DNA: TGCAGCGTTGAAGACAATAGCGGGAGTTACTCAGATACGCAGTATTTT

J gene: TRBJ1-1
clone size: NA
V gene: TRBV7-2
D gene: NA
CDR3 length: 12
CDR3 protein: CASSYRVTEAFF
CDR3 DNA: TGTGCCAGCAGCTACAGGGTCACTGAAGCTTTCTTT

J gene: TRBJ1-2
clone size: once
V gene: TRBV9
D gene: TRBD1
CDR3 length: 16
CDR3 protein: CASSVEGSGTGGGYTF
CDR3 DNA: TGTGCCAGCAGCGTAGAGGGGTCCGGGACAGGAGGGGGCTACACCTTC

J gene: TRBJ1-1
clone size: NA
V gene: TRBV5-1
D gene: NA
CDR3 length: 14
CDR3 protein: CASSTSRGGTEAFF
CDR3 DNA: TGCGCCAGCAGTACCTCCCGGGGGGGGACTGAAGCTTTCTTT

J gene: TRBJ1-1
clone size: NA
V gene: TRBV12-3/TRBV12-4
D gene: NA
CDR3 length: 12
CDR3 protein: CASSPTVPEAFF
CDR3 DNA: TGTGCCAGCAGCCCCACTGTCCCTGAAGCTTTCTTT

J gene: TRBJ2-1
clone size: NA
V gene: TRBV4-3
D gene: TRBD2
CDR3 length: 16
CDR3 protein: CASSQNARGAYNEQFF
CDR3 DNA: TGCGCCAGCAGCCAAAACGCCCGGGGGGCCTACAATGAGCAGTTCTTC

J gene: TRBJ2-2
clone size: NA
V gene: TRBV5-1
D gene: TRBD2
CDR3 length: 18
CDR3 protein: CASSREASGSLDTGELFF
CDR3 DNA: TGCGCCAGCAGCCGTGAAGCTAGCGGGAGTTTGGACACCGGGGAGCTGTTTTTT

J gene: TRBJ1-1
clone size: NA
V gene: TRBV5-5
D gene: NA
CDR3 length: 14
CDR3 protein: CASSLGVMNTEAFF
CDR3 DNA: TGTGCCAGCAGCTTAGGAGTCATGAACACTGAAGCTTTCTTT

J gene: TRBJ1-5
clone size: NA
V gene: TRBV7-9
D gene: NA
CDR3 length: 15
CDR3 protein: CASSPPGQFNQPQHF
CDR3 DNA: TGTGCCAGCAGCCCTCCCGGACAGTTCAATCAGCCCCAGCATTTT

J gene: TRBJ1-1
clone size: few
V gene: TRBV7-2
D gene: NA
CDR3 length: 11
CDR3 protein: CASSPGVLAFF
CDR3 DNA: TGTGCCAGCAGCCCGGGAGTTTTAGCTTTCTTT

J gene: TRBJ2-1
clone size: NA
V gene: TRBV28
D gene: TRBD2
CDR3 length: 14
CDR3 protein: CASRSSGRANEQFF
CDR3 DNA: TGTGCCAGCAGGTCTAGCGGGAGGGCCAATGAGCAGTTCTTC

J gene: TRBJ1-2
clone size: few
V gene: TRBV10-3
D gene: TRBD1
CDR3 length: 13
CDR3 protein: CASTPGQPYGYTF
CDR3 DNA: TGTGCCTCCACCCCGGGACAGCCTTATGGCTACACCTTC

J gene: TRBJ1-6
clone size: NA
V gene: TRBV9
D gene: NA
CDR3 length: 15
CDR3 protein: CASSVGTLGNSPLHF
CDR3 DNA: TGTGCCAGCAGCGTAGGGACATTGGGTAATTCACCCCTCCACTTT

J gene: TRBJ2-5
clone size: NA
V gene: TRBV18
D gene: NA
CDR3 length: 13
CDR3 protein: CASSPGAQETQYF
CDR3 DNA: TGTGCCAGCTCACCAGGGGCCCAAGAGACCCAGTACTTC

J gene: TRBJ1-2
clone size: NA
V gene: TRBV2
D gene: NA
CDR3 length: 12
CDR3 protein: CASSPRTYGYTF
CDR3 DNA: TGTGCCAGCAGTCCCCGGACATATGGCTACACCTTC

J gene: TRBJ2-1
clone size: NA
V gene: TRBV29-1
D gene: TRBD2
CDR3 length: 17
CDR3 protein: CSVEDRRAGGFLNEQFF
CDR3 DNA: TGCAGCGTTGAAGATCGAAGGGCGGGGGGGTTCCTCAATGAGCAGTTCTTC

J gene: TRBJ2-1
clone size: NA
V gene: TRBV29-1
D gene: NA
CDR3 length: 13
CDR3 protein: CSVERETYNEQFF
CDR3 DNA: TGCAGCGTTGAGAGGGAAACTTACAATGAGCAGTTCTTC

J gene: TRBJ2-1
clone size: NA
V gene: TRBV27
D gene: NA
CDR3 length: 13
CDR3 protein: CASRGAGRDEQFF
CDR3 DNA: TGTGCCAGCAGGGGGGCGGGGAGGGATGAGCAGTTCTTC

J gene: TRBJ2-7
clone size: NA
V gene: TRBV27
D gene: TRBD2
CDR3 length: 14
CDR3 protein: CASSLGTNSYEQYF
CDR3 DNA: TGTGCCAGCAGTTTAGGGACTAACTCCTACGAGCAGTACTTC

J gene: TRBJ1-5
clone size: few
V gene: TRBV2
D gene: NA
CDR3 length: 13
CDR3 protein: CASSRQANQPQHF
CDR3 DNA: TGTGCCAGCAGTCGCCAGGCAAATCAGCCCCAGCATTTT

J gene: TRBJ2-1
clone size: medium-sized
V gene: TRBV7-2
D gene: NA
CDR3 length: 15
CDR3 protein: CASSLEAETYNEQFF
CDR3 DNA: TGTGCCAGCAGCCTTGAAGCGGAAACCTACAATGAGCAGTTCTTC

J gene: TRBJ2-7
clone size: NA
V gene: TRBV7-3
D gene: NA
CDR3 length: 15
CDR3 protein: CASSLTPGSSYEQYF
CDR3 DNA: TGTGCCAGCAGCTTAACACCTGGGAGCTCCTACGAGCAGTACTTC

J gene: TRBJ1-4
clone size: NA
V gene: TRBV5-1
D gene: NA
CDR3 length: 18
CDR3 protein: CASSLASGTNPRGEKLFF
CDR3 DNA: TGCGCCAGCAGCTTGGCCTCGGGGACAAACCCAAGAGGTGAAAAACTGTTTTTT

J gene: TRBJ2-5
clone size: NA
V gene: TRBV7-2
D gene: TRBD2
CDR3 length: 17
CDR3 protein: CASSFRLAGGPGETQYF
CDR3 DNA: TGTGCCAGCAGCTTTCGTCTAGCGGGGGGCCCGGGGGAGACCCAGTACTTC

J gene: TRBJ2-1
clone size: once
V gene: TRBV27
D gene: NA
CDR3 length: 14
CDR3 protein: CASSHRDIINEQFF
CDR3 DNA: TGTGCCAGCAGCCATCGGGACATCATTAATGAGCAGTTCTTC

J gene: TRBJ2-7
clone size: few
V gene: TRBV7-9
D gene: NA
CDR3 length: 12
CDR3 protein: CASEGESYEQYF
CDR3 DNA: TGTGCCAGCGAGGGCGAATCCTACGAGCAGTACTTC